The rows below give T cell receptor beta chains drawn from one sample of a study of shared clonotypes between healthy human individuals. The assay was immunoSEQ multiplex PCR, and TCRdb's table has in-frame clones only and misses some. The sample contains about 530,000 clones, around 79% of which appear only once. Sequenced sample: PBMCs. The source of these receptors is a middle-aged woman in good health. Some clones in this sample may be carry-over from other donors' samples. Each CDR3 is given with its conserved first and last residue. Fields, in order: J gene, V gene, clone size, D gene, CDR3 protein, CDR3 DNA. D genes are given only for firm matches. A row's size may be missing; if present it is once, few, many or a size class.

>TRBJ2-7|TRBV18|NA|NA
CASSPRQVAWEQYF
TGTGCCAGCTCACCACGTCAGGTTGCGTGGGAGCAGTACTTC
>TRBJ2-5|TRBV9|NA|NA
CASSVGGETQYF
TGTGCCAGCAGCGTGGGGGGAGAGACCCAGTACTTC
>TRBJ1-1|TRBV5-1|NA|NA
CASSPAMTQGSAEAFF
TGCGCCAGCAGCCCAGCGATGACTCAGGGGAGTGCTGAAGCTTTCTTT
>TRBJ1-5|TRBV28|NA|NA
CASSLRSWQVNQPQHF
TGTGCCAGCAGTTTAAGGTCGTGGCAGGTAAATCAGCCCCAGCATTTT
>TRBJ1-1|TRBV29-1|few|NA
CSVDVAAMNTEAFF
TGCAGCGTTGATGTGGCGGCCATGAACACTGAAGCTTTCTTT
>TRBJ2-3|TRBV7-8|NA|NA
CASAGYRDYTDTQYF
TGTGCCAGCGCGGGTTACAGGGATTACACAGATACGCAGTATTTT
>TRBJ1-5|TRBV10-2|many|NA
CASSDLTRRGNQPQHF
TGCGCCAGCAGTGACCTAACCCGGAGGGGCAATCAGCCCCAGCATTTT
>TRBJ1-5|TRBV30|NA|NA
CAWSYGENQPQHF
TGTGCCTGGAGTTACGGGGAGAATCAGCCCCAGCATTTT
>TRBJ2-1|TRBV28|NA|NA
CASSLPGAYNEQFF
TGTGCCAGCAGTTTACCGGGGGCGTACAATGAGCAGTTCTTC
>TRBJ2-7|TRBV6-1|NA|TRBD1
CASSDFGQGGTYEQYF
TGTGCCAGCAGTGACTTCGGACAGGGGGGCACCTACGAGCAGTACTTC
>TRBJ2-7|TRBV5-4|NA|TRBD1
CASSRGQETYEQYF
TGTGCCAGCAGCAGAGGACAGGAAACCTACGAGCAGTACTTC
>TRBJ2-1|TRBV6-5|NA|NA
CASSYDRRTYNEQFF
TGTGCCAGCAGTTACGACCGCAGAACCTACAATGAGCAGTTCTTC
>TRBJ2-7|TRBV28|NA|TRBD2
CASSSSGRSPLEQYF
TGTGCCAGCAGTTCTAGCGGGAGGTCTCCTTTAGAGCAGTACTTC
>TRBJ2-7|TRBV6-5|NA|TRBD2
CASKTGGRSYEQYF
TGTGCCAGCAAAACGGGGGGTCGCTCCTACGAGCAGTACTTC
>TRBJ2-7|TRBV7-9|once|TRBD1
CASSARDRVYEQYF
TGTGCCAGCAGCGCCCGGGACAGGGTTTACGAGCAGTACTTC
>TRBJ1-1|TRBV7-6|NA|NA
CASSLWPEMNTEAFF
TGTGCCAGCAGCTTATGGCCGGAAATGAACACTGAAGCTTTCTTT
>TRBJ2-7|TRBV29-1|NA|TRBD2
CSDLTSGFSYEQYF
TGCAGCGACTTGACTAGCGGCTTCTCCTACGAGCAGTACTTC
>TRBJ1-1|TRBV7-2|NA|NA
CASSLYRVGAEAFF
TGTGCCAGCAGCTTATACAGGGTGGGAGCTGAAGCTTTCTTT
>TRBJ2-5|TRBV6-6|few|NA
CASSRGETQYF
TGTGCCAGCAGCAGGGGAGAGACCCAGTACTTC
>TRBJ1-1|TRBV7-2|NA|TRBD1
CASSFGTVNTEAFF
TGTGCCAGCAGCTTTGGGACAGTGAACACTGAAGCTTTCTTT
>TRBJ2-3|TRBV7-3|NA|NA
CASSSPFEGTDTQYF
TGTGCCAGCAGCTCCCCCTTTGAGGGCACAGATACGCAGTATTTT
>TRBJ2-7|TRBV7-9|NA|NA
CASSRGGQGSYEQYF
TGTGCCAGCAGCCGAGGGGGGCAGGGCTCCTACGAGCAGTACTTC
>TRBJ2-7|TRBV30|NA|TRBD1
CAWSAGTGGSYEQYF
TGTGCCTGGAGTGCCGGGACAGGGGGCTCCTACGAGCAGTACTTC
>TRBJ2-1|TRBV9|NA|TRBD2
CASSGGGTSGNYEQFF
TGTGCCAGCAGCGGAGGCGGGACTAGCGGGAATTATGAGCAGTTCTTC
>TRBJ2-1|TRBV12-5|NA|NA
CASGLDPSGNEQFF
TGTGCTAGTGGTTTGGACCCCAGCGGGAATGAGCAGTTCTTC
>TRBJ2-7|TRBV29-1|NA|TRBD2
CSVDDMASGSYEQYF
TGCAGCGTTGATGATATGGCTAGCGGGAGTTACGAGCAGTACTTC